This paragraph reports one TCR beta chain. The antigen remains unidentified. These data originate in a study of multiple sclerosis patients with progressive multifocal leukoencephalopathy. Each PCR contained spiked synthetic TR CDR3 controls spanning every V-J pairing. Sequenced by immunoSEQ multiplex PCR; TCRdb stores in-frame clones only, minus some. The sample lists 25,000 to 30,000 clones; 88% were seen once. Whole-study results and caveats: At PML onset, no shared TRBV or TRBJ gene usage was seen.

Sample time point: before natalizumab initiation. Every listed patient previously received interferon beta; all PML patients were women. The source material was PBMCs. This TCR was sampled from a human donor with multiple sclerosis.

The CDR3 DNA follows: TGTGCCAGCTCATCCCTGACAGGCCTCGTGAACACCGGGGAGCTGTTTTTT. Protein: CASSSLTGLVNTGELFF. This chain connects TRBV18 to TRBJ2-2, with D perhaps matching TRBD1 (6 bases). V was clipped by 5 bases and J by 1 base, with 17 bases between them. CDR1 KGHSH and CDR2 LQKENI come from the germline V gene. This CDR3 comprises 17 residues.